These 4 T cell receptor beta chains came from one sample sequenced in a study of a mutant IDH1 vaccine in newly diagnosed glioma. Sequencing was performed with immunoSEQ multiplex PCR; in TCRdb, only in-frame clones are kept and a portion is missing. The table lists tens of thousands of clones, approximately 90% of them singletons. As for time point: week 5, during vaccination. Topical imiquimod accompanied each vaccine dose, which consisted of 300 ug of mutant IDH1 20-mer peptide. Their specific antigens are unknown. The sample was PBMCs, taken from a glioma patient whose treatment included an IDH1 peptide vaccine. These receptors all stem from a man aged 50 or older with glioma.

J is TRBJ2-2 and V is TRBV2, with D maybe TRBD2 (5 bases). V was cut by 2 bases and J by 6 bases, with 7 bases left in between. Per germline, CDR1 SNHLY and CDR2 FYNNEI. This CDR3 contains 13 residues. The CDR3 here is CASSEWESGELFF. The DNA of the CDR3 is TGTGCCAGCAGTGAATGGGAGTCCGGGGAGCTGTTTTTT.

The V gene is TRBV5-5, the J gene TRBJ2-3; TRBD2 agrees at 9 bases. CDR3 length: 15 amino acids. V gave up 0 bases and J gave up 4 bases; unmatched junction bases: 3. Germline CDR1 and CDR2: SGHKS and YYEKEE (reference sequence). CDR3 amino acids: CASSLDLAGPDTQYF. CDR3 bases: TGTGCCAGCAGCTTGGATCTAGCGGGGCCAGATACGCAGTATTTT.

This clone was found a few times. The chain employs TRBV14 and TRBJ1-1; D might be TRBD1 (5 bases). This CDR3 contains 15 residues. In germline, CDR1 is SGHDN, CDR2 FVKESK. Trimming took off 4 bases at V and 1 base at J, with 13 bases between the two ends. Written as DNA, the CDR3 is TGTGCCAGCAGCCTCGCGGGGACGGCGAACACTGAAGCTTTCTTT. Protein product: CASSLAGTANTEAFF.

The V and J genes are TRBV7-8 and TRBJ1-5; D not certain. V gave up 1 base and J gave up 4 bases, with 17 bases separating them. The germline CDR1 and CDR2 sequences are SGHVS and FQNEAQ. CDR3 length: 17 residues. As DNA, the CDR3 is TGTGCCAGCAGCTTAGAGGGAGGTGGGGTTACGAATCAGCCCCAGCATTTT. This gives the protein CASSLEGGGVTNQPQHF.